This T cell receptor beta chain was recovered during a study of blood T cell repertoires in COVID-19. As for the study in general: Sites across the United States, Italy and Spain contributed samples from acute and convalescent COVID-19. T cells, B-cell-depleted T cells, or PBMCs supplied cDNA or gDNA.

The V gene lost 1 base and the J gene lost 2 bases, with 20 bases spanning the gap. Germline lookup yields CDR1 LGHDT and CDR2 YNNKEL (reference sequence). This CDR3 has 19 amino acids. Study processing details: Amplification from reference gene primers served as the basis for estimated nucleated cell counts. The repertoire was sequenced with immunoSEQ multiplex PCR; TCRdb's copy has only in-frame clones and lacks some. That table furnishes V, J and clone size, whereas the DNA furnished D and trimming. The sample shows approximately 400,000 clones, roughly 90% of them seen only once. The TCR sequence derives from a middle-aged man with acute or convalescent COVID-19. The V gene is TRBV3-1 (or the pseudogene TRBV3-2), the J gene TRBJ2-2, with D possibly TRBD2 on 5 matching bases. The source material was peripheral blood. The CDR3 here is CASSQGRRSGDLNTGELFF. CDR3 sequence (DNA): TGTGCCAGCAGCCAAGGTCGGAGGAGCGGAGACCTAAACACCGGGGAGCTGTTTTTT.